Listed here are 5 T cell receptor beta chains from one sample, sequenced in a study of response to subunit inactivated influenza vaccine. MiXCR, applied by TCRdb to the RT-PCR reads, yields one record per CDR3 protein. This table has more than 400,000 distinct CDR3 sequences, approximately 7.3% appearing once. The sample consisted of PBMCs from blood, taken about 24 months after vaccination. The receptors were sampled from a man aged 50 to 75 who received an inactivated influenza vaccine.

This clonotype was seen many times. The gene calls are TRBV28 and TRBJ1-1, with 7 positions matching TRBD1. The CDR3 sequence is 15 residues long. The germline CDR1 and CDR2 sequences are MDHEN and SYDVKM. The V and J ends lost 5 bases and 1 base, in that order; junction bases with no gene match: 7. The CDR3 loop is CASSPTRTGNTEAFF. Written as DNA, the CDR3 is TGTGCCAGCAGTCCTACTCGGACAGGGAACACTGAAGCTTTCTTT.

The chain joins TRBV5-1 to TRBJ1-1; D possibly corresponds to TRBD1 (6 bases). Germline V gene lookup returns CDR1 SGHRS and CDR2 YFSETQ. Trimming took off 0 bases at V and 6 bases at J, with 18 bases between the two ends. The CDR3 sequence is 16 residues long. This CDR3 is CASSLAGARLDSEAFF. The CDR3 coding sequence is TGCGCCAGCAGCTTGGCAGGGGCGCGACTCGATTCTGAAGCTTTCTTT.

This chain joins TRBV18 and TRBJ1-3; D may be TRBD1 (5 bases). With 3 bases removed from V and 0 bases from J, the gap between germline ends came to 15 bases. The CDR3 spans 17 residues. Germline V gene data show CDR1 as KGHSH and CDR2 as LQKENI. DNA of the CDR3: TGTGCCAGCTCACCGGGATCAGTAAGGGGCTCTGGAAACACCATATATTTT. Translating gives CASSPGSVRGSGNTIYF.

This clonotype was detected only a few times. The chain is built from TRBV7-2 and TRBJ2-2; D unclear. V lost 3 bases and J 6 bases, leaving 8 bases between the germline ends. Germline V gives CDR1 SGHTA, CDR2 FQGNSA. The CDR3 is made up of 13 amino acids. The CDR3 bases are TGTGCCAGCAGCTTCCGATCGCCCGGGGAGCTGTTTTTT. Its translation: CASSFRSPGELFF.

The rearrangement joins TRBV23-1 to TRBJ1-5; tentative D call: TRBD1 (5 bases). TRBV23-1 is annotated as an ORF whose role is uncertain. The CDR3 is 17 residues long. The V and J ends lost 4 bases and 0 bases respectively, with 16 bases between them. Here the CDR3 DNA reads TGCGCCAGCAGTCTAAGGGACCGGGAATTTAGCAATCAGCCCCAGCATTTT. Amino acids: CASSLRDREFSNQPQHF.